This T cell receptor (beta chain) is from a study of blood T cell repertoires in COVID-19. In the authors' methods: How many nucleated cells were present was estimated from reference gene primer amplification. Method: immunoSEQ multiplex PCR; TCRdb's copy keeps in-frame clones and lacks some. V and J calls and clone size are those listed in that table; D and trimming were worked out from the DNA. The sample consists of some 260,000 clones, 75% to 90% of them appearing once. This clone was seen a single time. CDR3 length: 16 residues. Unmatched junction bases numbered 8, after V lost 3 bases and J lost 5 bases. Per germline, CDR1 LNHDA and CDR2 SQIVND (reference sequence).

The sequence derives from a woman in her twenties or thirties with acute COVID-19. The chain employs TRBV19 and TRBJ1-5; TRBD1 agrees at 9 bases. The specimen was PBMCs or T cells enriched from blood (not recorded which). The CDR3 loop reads CASSIRAGQGYQPQHF. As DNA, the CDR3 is TGTGCCAGTAGTATTCGGGCGGGACAGGGCTATCAGCCCCAGCATTTT.